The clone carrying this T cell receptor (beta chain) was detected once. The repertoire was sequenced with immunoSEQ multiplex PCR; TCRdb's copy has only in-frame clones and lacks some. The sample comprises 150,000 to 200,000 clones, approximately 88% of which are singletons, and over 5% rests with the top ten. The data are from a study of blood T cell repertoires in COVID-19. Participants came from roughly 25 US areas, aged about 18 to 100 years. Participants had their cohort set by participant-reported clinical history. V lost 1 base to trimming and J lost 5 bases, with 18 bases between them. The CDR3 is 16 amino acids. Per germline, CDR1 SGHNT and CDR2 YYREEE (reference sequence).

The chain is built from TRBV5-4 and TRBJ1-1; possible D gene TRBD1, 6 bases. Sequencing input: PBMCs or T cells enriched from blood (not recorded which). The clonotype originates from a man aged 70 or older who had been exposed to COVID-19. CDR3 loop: CASSLTRKGVYTEAFF. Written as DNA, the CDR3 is TGTGCCAGCAGCTTGACGAGGAAGGGGGTTTATACTGAAGCTTTCTTT.